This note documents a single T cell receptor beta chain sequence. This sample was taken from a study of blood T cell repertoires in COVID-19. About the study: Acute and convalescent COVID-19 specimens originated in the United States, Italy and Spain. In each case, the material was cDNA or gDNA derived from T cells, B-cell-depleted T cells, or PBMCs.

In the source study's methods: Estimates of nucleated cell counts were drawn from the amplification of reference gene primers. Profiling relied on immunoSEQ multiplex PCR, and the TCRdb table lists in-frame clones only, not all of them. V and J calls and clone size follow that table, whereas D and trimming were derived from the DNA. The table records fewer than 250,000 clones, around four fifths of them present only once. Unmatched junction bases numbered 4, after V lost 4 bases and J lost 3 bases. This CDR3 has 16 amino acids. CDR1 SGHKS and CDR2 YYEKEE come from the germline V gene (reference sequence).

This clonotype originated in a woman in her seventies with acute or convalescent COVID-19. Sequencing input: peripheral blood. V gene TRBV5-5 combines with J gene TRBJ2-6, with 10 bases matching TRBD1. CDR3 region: CASSLGQGVGANVLTF. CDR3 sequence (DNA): TGTGCCAGCAGCCTTGGACAGGGGGTTGGGGCCAACGTCCTGACTTTC.